This TCR beta chain was sequenced during a study of OX40 agonist ivuxolimab in advanced cancers. In the study overall: Enrollees could have had prior anti-PD-1, anti-PD-L1 or anti-CTLA-4 therapy, which approximately 40% had received.

Using immunoSEQ multiplex PCR, the repertoire was profiled, and TCRdb retains in-frame clones only, with some absent. This table holds about 63,000 clones, 75% to 80% found once. Blood sampling took place at baseline, cycle 4 day 1, and cycle 7 day 1. Per the germline V gene, CDR1 is LNHDA and CDR2 is SQIVND (reference sequence). V was cut by 3 bases and J by 4 bases, with 15 bases left in between. The CDR3 loop spans 15 amino acids. The receptor was isolated from an adult with an advanced solid tumor such as melanoma, head and neck, liver or kidney cancer. Sequenced here: CD4+ or CD8+ T cells sorted from blood, sampled in a trial of the OX40 agonist ivuxolimab. The V and J genes are TRBV19 and TRBJ1-1; possible D gene TRBD1, 5 bases. DNA of the CDR3: TGTGCCAGTAGTATCGGGGGTACCACGGGCACTGAAGCTTTCTTT. Residues: CASSIGGTTGTEAFF.